This T cell receptor beta chain originates from a study of identifying expanded T cells in peripheral blood. The V end lost 1 base, the J end lost 7 bases, and 10 bases lay between the germline ends. CDR3 size: 13 residues. Germline assignment: CDR1 SGHTA and CDR2 FQGNSA. There are a few counts of this clone. Sequencing was performed with immunoSEQ multiplex PCR; in TCRdb, only in-frame clones are kept and a portion is missing. The sample consists of about 85,000 clones, 88% of them appearing once. The receptor was isolated from a person aged 18-70 years in good health. The specimen sequenced was blood. The chain carries TRBV7-2 and TRBJ1-2; no firm D call. CDR3 in amino acids: CASSLEATGGYTF. The CDR3 bases are TGTGCCAGCAGCTTAGAAGCGACCGGTGGCTACACCTTC.